These T cell receptor beta chains were read from a single sample in a study of blood T cell repertoires in COVID-19. This table comes from immunoSEQ multiplex PCR, and its TCRdb copy is limited to in-frame clones, with some not included. This sample yields 300,000 to 450,000 clones, of which around 92% are seen a single time; under 4% belongs to the top ten. The sample taken for sequencing was peripheral blood. All receptors derive from a woman aged 25 to 39 with COVID-19, enrolled during active disease. Both conserved end residues are part of each CDR3. The D gene is left open where the match is weak. Expanded clones are given a class, and other clones once, few, many or no size at all.

V gene,clone size,D gene,J gene,CDR3 protein,CDR3 DNA
TRBV19,-,TRBD2,TRBJ2-1,CASSIFRLAGGNEQFF,TGTGCCAGTAGTATTTTCCGGCTAGCGGGAGGCAATGAGCAGTTCTTC
TRBV4-3,-,TRBD2,TRBJ2-1,CASSQDVAGATLPSQFF,TGCGCCAGCAGCCAAGATGTAGCGGGGGCGACTTTACCTTCGCAGTTCTTC
TRBV5-4,-,-,TRBJ2-7,CASGPYLGGEQYF,TGTGCCAGCGGGCCTTACCTAGGGGGCGAGCAGTACTTC
TRBV7-2,-,-,TRBJ1-5,CASSLEVGLQPQHF,TGTGCCAGCAGCTTAGAGGTAGGACTTCAGCCCCAGCATTTT
TRBV24-1,few,-,TRBJ2-2,CATRDSANTGELFF,TGTGCCACCAGGGACAGCGCGAACACCGGGGAGCTGTTTTTT
TRBV29-1,-,-,TRBJ1-1,CSVGTANTEAFF,TGCAGCGTTGGGACAGCTAACACTGAAGCTTTCTTT
TRBV19,-,-,TRBJ1-1,CASSIDRGNTEAFF,TGTGCCAGTAGTATAGACAGGGGTAACACTGAAGCTTTCTTT
TRBV6-6,-,-,TRBJ1-1,CASSPPRRGLNTEAFF,TGTGCCAGCAGCCCCCCTCGGCGGGGGTTGAACACTGAAGCTTTCTTT
TRBV18,-,-,TRBJ1-6,CASSPGHSDNSPLHF,TGTGCCAGCTCACCCGGACACTCTGATAATTCACCCCTCCACTTT
TRBV7-2,-,-,TRBJ1-2,CASSLAGPRDYGYTF,TGTGCCAGCAGCTTAGCCGGGCCGCGGGACTATGGCTACACCTTC
TRBV7-8,-,TRBD2,TRBJ2-1,CASSLPGGIYNEQFF,TGTGCCAGCAGCTTACCGGGAGGGATCTACAATGAGCAGTTCTTC
TRBV20-1,-,-,TRBJ2-1,CSALRNEQFF,TGCAGTGCCCTTCGTAATGAGCAGTTCTTC
TRBV19,-,-,TRBJ1-2,CASSIGRTEGYTF,TGTGCCAGTAGTATTGGGAGGACGGAGGGCTACACCTTC
TRBV2,-,-,TRBJ1-5,CASSGGNSNQPQHF,TGTGCCAGCAGTGGGGGCAATAGCAATCAGCCCCAGCATTTT
TRBV4-1,-,TRBD1,TRBJ1-2,CASSLVDRGLDGYTF,TGCGCCAGCAGCCTGGTGGACAGGGGGCTCGATGGCTACACCTTC
TRBV7-2,-,-,TRBJ2-5,CASSLNRENTQYF,TGTGCCAGCAGCTTAAACAGGGAAAACACCCAGTACTTC
TRBV28,-,TRBD2,TRBJ2-1,CASSPGTSGGRNYNEQFF,TGTGCCAGCAGCCCCGGGACTAGCGGGGGGCGGAACTACAATGAGCAGTTCTTC
TRBV3-1/TRBV3-2,-,-,TRBJ1-5,CASSPTRSNQPQHF,TGTGCCAGCAGCCCCACTCGGAGCAATCAGCCCCAGCATTTT
TRBV27,-,TRBD1,TRBJ1-1,CASSLGQGFTEAFF,TGTGCCAGCAGTTTAGGACAGGGGTTCACTGAAGCTTTCTTT
TRBV23-1,-,-,TRBJ2-3,CASQLEADTQYF,TGCGCCAGCCAGTTGGAGGCAGATACGCAGTATTTT
TRBV24-1,-,TRBD2,TRBJ2-3,CATSSSMVAGVLSDTQYF,TGTGCCACCAGTTCCAGTATGGTAGCGGGAGTGTTGTCAGATACGCAGTATTTT
TRBV12-3/TRBV12-4,-,TRBD1,TRBJ2-5,CASSPGTAETQYF,TGTGCCAGCAGTCCCGGGACAGCAGAGACCCAGTACTTC
TRBV18,-,TRBD1,TRBJ2-1,CASSPDRDYNEQFF,TGTGCCAGCTCACCAGACAGGGACTACAATGAGCAGTTCTTC
TRBV19,-,TRBD1,TRBJ1-1,CASGTGGWEYTEAFF,TGTGCCAGTGGGACAGGGGGCTGGGAGTACACTGAAGCTTTCTTT
TRBV4-1,-,-,TRBJ1-1,CASSQDWEQARAFF,TGCGCCAGCAGCCAAGATTGGGAACAGGCGCGGGCTTTCTTT